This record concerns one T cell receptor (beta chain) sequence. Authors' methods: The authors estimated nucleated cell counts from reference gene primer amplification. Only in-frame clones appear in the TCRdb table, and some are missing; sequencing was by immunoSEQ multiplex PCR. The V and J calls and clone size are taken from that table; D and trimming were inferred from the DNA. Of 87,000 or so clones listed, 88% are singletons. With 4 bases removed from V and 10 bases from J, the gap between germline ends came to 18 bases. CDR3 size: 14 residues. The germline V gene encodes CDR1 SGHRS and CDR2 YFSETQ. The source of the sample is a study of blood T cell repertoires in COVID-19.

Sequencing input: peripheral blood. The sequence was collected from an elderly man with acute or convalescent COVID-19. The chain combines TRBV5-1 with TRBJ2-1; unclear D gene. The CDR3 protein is CASSPPVLVQEQFF. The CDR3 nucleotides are TGCGCCAGCAGCCCGCCAGTCCTCGTACAAGAGCAGTTCTTC.